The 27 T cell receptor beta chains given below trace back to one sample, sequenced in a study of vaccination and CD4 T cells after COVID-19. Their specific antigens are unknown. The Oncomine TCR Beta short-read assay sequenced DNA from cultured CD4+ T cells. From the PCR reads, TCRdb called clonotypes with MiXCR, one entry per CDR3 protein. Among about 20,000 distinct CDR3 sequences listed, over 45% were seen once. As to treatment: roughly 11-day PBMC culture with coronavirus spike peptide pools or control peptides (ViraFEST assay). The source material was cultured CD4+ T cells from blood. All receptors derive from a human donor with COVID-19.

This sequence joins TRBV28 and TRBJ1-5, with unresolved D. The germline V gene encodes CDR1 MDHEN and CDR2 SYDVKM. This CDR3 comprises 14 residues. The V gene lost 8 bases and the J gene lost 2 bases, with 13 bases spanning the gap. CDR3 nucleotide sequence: TGTGCCAGCGTTCCCCAGCGTGGCAATCAGCCCCAGCATTTT. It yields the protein CASVPQRGNQPQHF.

The CDR3 region is CASSLRGFMNTEAFF. CDR3 coding DNA: TGTGCCAGCAGTTTAAGGGGCTTCATGAACACTGAAGCTTTCTTT. V and J are TRBV12-3 or TRBV12-4 and TRBJ1-1; D possibly corresponds to TRBD1 (5 bases). The CDR3 contains 15 residues. V lost 2 bases and J lost 0, with 10 bases in between.

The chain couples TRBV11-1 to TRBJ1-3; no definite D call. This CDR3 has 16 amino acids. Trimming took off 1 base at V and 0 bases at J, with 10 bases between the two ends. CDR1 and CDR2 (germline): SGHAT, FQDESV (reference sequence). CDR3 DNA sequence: TGTGCCAGCAGCTTAGATCGCCCGACCTCTGGAAACACCATATATTTT. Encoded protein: CASSLDRPTSGNTIYF.

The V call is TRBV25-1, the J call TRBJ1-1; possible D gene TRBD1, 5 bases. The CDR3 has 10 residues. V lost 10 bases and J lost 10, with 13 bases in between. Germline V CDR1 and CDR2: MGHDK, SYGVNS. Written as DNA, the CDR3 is TGTGCCACTCGGGGGGTTCGAGCTTTCTTT. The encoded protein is CATRGVRAFF.

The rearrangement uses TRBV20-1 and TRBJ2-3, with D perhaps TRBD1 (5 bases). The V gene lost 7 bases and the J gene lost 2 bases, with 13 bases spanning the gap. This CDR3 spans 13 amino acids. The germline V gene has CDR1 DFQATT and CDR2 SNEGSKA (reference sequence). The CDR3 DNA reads TGCAGTGTGGACACAAAGTACACAGATACGCAGTATTTT. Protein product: CSVDTKYTDTQYF.

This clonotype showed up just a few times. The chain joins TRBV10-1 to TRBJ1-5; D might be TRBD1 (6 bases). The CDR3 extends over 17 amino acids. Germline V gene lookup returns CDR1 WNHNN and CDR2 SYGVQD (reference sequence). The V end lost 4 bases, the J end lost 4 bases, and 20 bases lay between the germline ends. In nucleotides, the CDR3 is TGCGCCAGCAGTGGGGGGGGGCCAGGAGATGGGAATCAGCCCCAGCATTTT. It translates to CASSGGGPGDGNQPQHF.

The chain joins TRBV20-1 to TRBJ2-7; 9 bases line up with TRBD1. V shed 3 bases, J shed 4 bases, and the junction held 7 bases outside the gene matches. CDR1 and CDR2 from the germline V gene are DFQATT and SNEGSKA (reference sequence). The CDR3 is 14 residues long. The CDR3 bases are TGCAGTGCTAGGACGGGACAGGGAGGGTACGAGCAGTACTTC. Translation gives CSARTGQGGYEQYF.

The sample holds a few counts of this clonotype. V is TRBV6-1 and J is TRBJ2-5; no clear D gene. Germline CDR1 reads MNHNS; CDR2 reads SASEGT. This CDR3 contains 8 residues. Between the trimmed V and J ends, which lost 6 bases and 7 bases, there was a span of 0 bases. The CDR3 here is CASRTQYF. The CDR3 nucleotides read TGTGCCAGCAGGACCCAGTACTTC.

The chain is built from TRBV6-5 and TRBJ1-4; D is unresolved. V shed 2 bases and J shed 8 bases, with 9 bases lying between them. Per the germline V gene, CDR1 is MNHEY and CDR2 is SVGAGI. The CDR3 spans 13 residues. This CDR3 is CASSYRLGEKLFF. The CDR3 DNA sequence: TGTGCCAGCAGTTACAGGCTAGGGGAAAAACTGTTTTTT.

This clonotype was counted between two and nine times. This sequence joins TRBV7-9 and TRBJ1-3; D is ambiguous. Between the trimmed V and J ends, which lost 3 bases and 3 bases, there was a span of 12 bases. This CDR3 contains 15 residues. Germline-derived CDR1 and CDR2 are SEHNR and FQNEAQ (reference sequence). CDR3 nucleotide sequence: TGTGCCAGCAGCTTCATGTTGGCAGGTGGAAACACCATATATTTT. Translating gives CASSFMLAGGNTIYF.

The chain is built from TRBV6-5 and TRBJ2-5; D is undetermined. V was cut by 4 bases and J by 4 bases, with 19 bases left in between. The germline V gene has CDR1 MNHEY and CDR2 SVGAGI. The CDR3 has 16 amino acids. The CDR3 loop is CASSSLLDPSPETQYF. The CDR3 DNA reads TGTGCCAGCAGTTCCCTCCTGGACCCATCCCCAGAGACCCAGTACTTC.

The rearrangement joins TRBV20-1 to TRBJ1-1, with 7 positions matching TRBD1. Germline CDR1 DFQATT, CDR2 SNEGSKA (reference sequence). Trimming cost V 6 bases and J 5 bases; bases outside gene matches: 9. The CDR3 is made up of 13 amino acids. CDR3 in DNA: TGCAGTGCCGGGAGGGGGCGAGCGACTGAAGCTTTCTTT. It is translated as CSAGRGRATEAFF.

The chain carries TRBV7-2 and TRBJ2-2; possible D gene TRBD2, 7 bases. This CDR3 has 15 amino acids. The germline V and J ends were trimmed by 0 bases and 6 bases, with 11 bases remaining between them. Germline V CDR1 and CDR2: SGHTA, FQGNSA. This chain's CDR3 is CASSLAGGRAGELFF. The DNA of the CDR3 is TGTGCCAGCAGCTTAGCGGGGGGGCGGGCCGGGGAGCTGTTTTTT.

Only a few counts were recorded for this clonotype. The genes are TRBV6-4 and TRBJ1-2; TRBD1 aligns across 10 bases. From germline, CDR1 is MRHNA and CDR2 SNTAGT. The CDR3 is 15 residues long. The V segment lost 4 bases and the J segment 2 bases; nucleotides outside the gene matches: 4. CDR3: CASSAMGQGNYGYTF. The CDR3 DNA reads TGTGCCAGCAGTGCCATGGGACAGGGGAACTATGGCTACACCTTC.

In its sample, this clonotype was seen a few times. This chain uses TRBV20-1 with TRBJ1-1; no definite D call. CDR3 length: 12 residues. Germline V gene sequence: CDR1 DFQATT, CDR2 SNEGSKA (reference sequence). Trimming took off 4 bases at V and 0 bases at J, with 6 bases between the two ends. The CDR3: CSATRVNTEAFF. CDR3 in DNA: TGCAGTGCTACTCGGGTGAACACTGAAGCTTTCTTT.

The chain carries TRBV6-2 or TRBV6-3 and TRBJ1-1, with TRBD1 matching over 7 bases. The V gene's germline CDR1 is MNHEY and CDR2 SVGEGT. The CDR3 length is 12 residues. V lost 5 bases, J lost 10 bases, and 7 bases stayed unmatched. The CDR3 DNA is TGTGCCAGCAGTGAGGACAGGTGGGGAGCTTTCTTT. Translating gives CASSEDRWGAFF.

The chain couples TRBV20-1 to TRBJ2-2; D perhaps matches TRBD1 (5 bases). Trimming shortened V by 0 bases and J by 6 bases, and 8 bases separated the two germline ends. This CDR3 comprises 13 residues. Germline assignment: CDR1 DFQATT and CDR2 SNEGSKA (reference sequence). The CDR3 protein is CSARETGPGELFF. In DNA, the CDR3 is TGCAGTGCTAGAGAAACAGGCCCCGGGGAGCTGTTTTTT.

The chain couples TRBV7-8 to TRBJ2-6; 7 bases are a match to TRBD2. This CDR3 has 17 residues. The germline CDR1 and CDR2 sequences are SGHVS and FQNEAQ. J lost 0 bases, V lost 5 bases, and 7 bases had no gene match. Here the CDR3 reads CASSPSGFRSGANVLTF. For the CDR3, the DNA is TGTGCCAGCAGCCCTAGCGGATTTCGCTCTGGGGCCAACGTCCTGACTTTC.

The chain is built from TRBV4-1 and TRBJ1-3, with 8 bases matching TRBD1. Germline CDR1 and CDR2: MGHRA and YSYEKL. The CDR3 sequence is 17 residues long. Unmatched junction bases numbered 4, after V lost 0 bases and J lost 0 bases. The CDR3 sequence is CASSQERGQASGNTIYF. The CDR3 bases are TGCGCCAGCAGCCAAGAGAGGGGACAGGCCTCTGGAAACACCATATATTTT.

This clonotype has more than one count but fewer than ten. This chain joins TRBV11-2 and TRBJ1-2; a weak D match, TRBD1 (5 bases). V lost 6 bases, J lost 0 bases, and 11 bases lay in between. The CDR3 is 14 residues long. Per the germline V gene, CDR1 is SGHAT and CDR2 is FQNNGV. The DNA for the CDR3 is TGTGCCAGCAGTTCCGACAGCGCTAACTATGGCTACACCTTC. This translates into CASSSDSANYGYTF.

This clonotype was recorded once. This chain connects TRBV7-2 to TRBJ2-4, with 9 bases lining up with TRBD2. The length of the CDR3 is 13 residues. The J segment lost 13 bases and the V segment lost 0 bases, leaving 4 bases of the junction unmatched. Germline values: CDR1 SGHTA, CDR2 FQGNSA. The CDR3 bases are TGTGCCAGCAGCTTAGCGCCCAGCGGGGGGCAGTACTTC. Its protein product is CASSLAPSGGQYF.

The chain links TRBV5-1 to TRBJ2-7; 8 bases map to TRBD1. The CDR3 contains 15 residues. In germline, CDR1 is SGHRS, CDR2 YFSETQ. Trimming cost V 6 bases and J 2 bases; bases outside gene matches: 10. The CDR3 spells CASKRTGTKTYEQYF. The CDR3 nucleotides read TGCGCCAGCAAAAGGACAGGGACCAAAACCTACGAGCAGTACTTC.

The CDR3 DNA follows: TGTGCCAGCAGGAGGGGTAGCTCCTACAATGAGCAGTTCTTC. Residues: CASRRGSSYNEQFF. The chain links TRBV27 to TRBJ2-1; TRBD1 or TRBD2 may be the D gene (5 bases each). There are 14 residues in the CDR3. Germline V CDR1 and CDR2: MNHEY, SMNVEV (reference sequence). The V gene lost 6 bases and the J gene lost 0 bases, with 9 bases spanning the gap.

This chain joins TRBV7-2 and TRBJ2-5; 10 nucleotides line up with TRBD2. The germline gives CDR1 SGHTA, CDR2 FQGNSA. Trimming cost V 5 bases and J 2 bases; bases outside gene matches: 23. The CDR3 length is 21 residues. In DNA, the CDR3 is TGTGCCAGCAGCCTCATGGATCCGAGGCTAGCGGGGGTGGGTGGGCAAGAGACCCAGTACTTC. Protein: CASSLMDPRLAGVGGQETQYF.

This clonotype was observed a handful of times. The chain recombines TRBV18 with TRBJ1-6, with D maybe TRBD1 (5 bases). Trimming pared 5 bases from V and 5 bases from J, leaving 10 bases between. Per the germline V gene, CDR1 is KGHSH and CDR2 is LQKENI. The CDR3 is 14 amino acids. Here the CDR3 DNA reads TGTGCCAGCTCAGCCGGGACGGATAATTCACCCCTCCACTTT. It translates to CASSAGTDNSPLHF. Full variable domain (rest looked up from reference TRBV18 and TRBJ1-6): NAGVMQNPRHLVRRRGQEARLRCSPMKGHSHVYWYRQLPEEGLKFMVYLQKENIIDESGMPKERFSAEFPKEGPSILRIQQVVRGDSAAYFCASSAGTDNSPLHFGNGTRLTVT.

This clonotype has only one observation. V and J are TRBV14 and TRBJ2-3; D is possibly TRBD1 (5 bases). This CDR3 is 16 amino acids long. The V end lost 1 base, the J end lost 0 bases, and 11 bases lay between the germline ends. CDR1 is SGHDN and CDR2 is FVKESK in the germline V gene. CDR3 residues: CASSQGQRSSTDTQYF. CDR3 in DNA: TGTGCCAGCAGCCAAGGACAGCGATCTAGCACAGATACGCAGTATTTT.

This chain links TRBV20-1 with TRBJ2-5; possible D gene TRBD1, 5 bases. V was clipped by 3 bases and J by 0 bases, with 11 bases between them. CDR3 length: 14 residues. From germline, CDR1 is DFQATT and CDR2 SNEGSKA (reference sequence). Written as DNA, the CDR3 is TGCAGTGCTAGGGGCAGGGTGTACCAAGAGACCCAGTACTTC. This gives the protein CSARGRVYQETQYF.